This is a list of T cell receptor beta chains from one sample in a study of T cell changes during pregnancy in multiple sclerosis. The method was immunoSEQ multiplex PCR; TCRdb's version includes in-frame clones alone and lacks a portion of them. The sample holds about 43,000 clones, roughly 90% seen once. Here the sequenced sample was peripheral blood, taken in the second trimester of pregnancy. The receptors stem from a female donor in good health, enrolled as a control in a pregnancy study. Both conserved end residues are part of each CDR3. Each record gives: J gene, V gene, CDR3 protein.

j_gene: TRBJ1-2
v_gene: TRBV29-1
CDR3aa: CSVGDRRGYTF

j_gene: TRBJ2-4
v_gene: TRBV7-2
CDR3aa: CASSLDGTGWSKNIQYF

j_gene: TRBJ2-7
v_gene: TRBV2
CDR3aa: CASRLWGDRGVDEQYF

j_gene: TRBJ1-3
v_gene: TRBV18
CDR3aa: CASSPSGTLGNTIYF

j_gene: TRBJ2-2
v_gene: TRBV5-1
CDR3aa: CASSLVLAGGPGELFF

j_gene: TRBJ1-1
v_gene: TRBV7-2
CDR3aa: CASSFPGTEAFF

j_gene: TRBJ2-5
v_gene: TRBV9
CDR3aa: CASSGEGQGHVRETQYF

j_gene: TRBJ2-1
v_gene: TRBV6-1
CDR3aa: CASRGLLYNEQFF

j_gene: TRBJ1-1
v_gene: TRBV7-9
CDR3aa: CASSLQGANTEAFF

j_gene: TRBJ1-1
v_gene: TRBV10-1
CDR3aa: CASILSQGQGNTEAFF

j_gene: TRBJ1-1
v_gene: TRBV2
CDR3aa: CASSGGVGLAEAFF

j_gene: TRBJ2-2
v_gene: TRBV5-1
CDR3aa: CASSLDRVRTGELFF

j_gene: TRBJ1-5
v_gene: TRBV19
CDR3aa: CATEHTGGGQPQHF

j_gene: TRBJ2-6
v_gene: TRBV27
CDR3aa: CASSYRQVRGLSGANVLTF

j_gene: TRBJ2-2
v_gene: TRBV7-6
CDR3aa: CASSSNTPGLALNTGELFF

j_gene: TRBJ1-5
v_gene: TRBV4-1
CDR3aa: CASSGPGQGDQPQHF

j_gene: TRBJ1-5
v_gene: TRBV15
CDR3aa: CATRDRGVIGNQPQHF

j_gene: TRBJ2-7
v_gene: TRBV10-3
CDR3aa: CAIRDRERYEQYF

j_gene: TRBJ1-4
v_gene: TRBV29-1
CDR3aa: CSVGTGAEKLFF

j_gene: TRBJ1-4
v_gene: TRBV5-6
CDR3aa: CASSFFQGGEKLFF

j_gene: TRBJ1-2
v_gene: TRBV5-8
CDR3aa: CASSSVGGAGYTF

j_gene: TRBJ2-1
v_gene: TRBV30
CDR3aa: CAWSPFPSGSSSQQFF

j_gene: TRBJ2-3
v_gene: TRBV5-4
CDR3aa: CASSPPPKPHAADTQYF

j_gene: TRBJ2-7
v_gene: TRBV7-9
CDR3aa: CASSMGSGYEQYF

j_gene: TRBJ2-1
v_gene: TRBV10-3
CDR3aa: CANGLAENNEQFF

j_gene: TRBJ2-7
v_gene: TRBV9
CDR3aa: CASANSASGDYEQYF

j_gene: TRBJ2-7
v_gene: TRBV7-9
CDR3aa: CASRRKGVSYEQYF

j_gene: TRBJ2-7
v_gene: TRBV2
CDR3aa: CASSPRGRGEGEQYF

j_gene: TRBJ2-7
v_gene: TRBV14
CDR3aa: CASSLSLSSYEQYF

j_gene: TRBJ2-1
v_gene: TRBV4-3
CDR3aa: CASSQAAGGTYNEQFF

j_gene: TRBJ2-3
v_gene: TRBV7-2
CDR3aa: CASSLARRLAGGDTQYF

j_gene: TRBJ2-3
v_gene: TRBV27
CDR3aa: CASSLTDRPADTQYF

j_gene: TRBJ2-1
v_gene: TRBV9
CDR3aa: CASSVDGGEYNEQFF

j_gene: TRBJ2-2
v_gene: TRBV5-8
CDR3aa: CASSRGLMNTGELFF

j_gene: TRBJ1-2
v_gene: TRBV7-2
CDR3aa: CASSLEQGRNYGYTF

j_gene: TRBJ1-5
v_gene: TRBV11-2
CDR3aa: CASSLVGQKNQPQHF

j_gene: TRBJ2-7
v_gene: TRBV19
CDR3aa: CASRVTGAYEQYF

j_gene: TRBJ1-4
v_gene: TRBV7-2
CDR3aa: CASSPMSGGEKLFF

j_gene: TRBJ2-3
v_gene: TRBV20-1
CDR3aa: CSFLAGDTQYF

j_gene: TRBJ2-1
v_gene: TRBV25-1
CDR3aa: CASSEFFHNEQFF

j_gene: TRBJ1-5
v_gene: TRBV30
CDR3aa: CAWGDSNYNQPQHF